What follows are 23 T cell receptor beta chains derived from one specimen sequenced in a study of blood T cell repertoires in COVID-19. Only in-frame clones appear in the TCRdb table, and some are missing; sequencing was by immunoSEQ multiplex PCR. The sample has roughly 300,000 clones, about 76% seen once; the top ten hold just under 3%. The sample consisted of peripheral blood. These receptors all stem from an older woman with active or convalescent COVID-19.

The chain joins TRBV7-3 to TRBJ2-3, with TRBD2 matching over 9 bases. This CDR3 has 17 amino acids. The V gene end was trimmed by 5 bases and the J gene end by 3 bases; junction bases not matched to a gene: 12. Germline lookup yields CDR1 SGHTA and CDR2 FQGTGA. CDR3 in amino acids: CASSPRGGKMGTDTQYF. The DNA of the CDR3 is TGTGCCAGCAGCCCGCGGGGGGGCAAGATGGGGACAGATACGCAGTATTTT.

The chain carries TRBV28 and TRBJ2-3; D unresolved. This CDR3 has 16 amino acids. Trimming pared 1 base from V and 3 bases from J, leaving 14 bases between. CDR1 is MDHEN, CDR2 SYDVKM, per germline. DNA for the CDR3: TGTGCCAGCAGTTTATTCCTAGAGTTTCTGACAGATACGCAGTATTTT. Translating it yields CASSLFLEFLTDTQYF.

The chain couples TRBV28 to TRBJ1-1; possibly TRBD1 for D (6 bases). This CDR3 is 15 amino acids long. With 2 bases removed from V and 11 bases from J, the gap between germline ends came to 21 bases. CDR1 is MDHEN and CDR2 is SYDVKM in the germline V gene. This CDR3 reads CASSLKTGRQVNAFF. CDR3 sequence (DNA): TGTGCCAGCAGTTTAAAGACCGGTCGACAGGTGAATGCTTTCTTT.

This clone turned up a few times. This sample also contains other DNA sequences that code for the same CDR3. This rearrangement joins TRBV7-9 to TRBJ1-1; D uncertain. The V end was cut by 0 bases, the J end by 5 bases, with 7 bases between. This CDR3 spans 13 amino acids. The germline CDR1 and CDR2 sequences are SEHNR and FQNEAQ (reference sequence). The CDR3 protein is CASSLAEGTEAFF. The CDR3 nucleotides are TGTGCCAGCAGCTTAGCCGAGGGAACTGAAGCTTTCTTT.

The count of this clone is one. CDR3 DNA: TGTGCCAGCAGTGGGGGGGATGGGTTCACAGATACGCAGTATTTT. As protein: CASSGGDGFTDTQYF. The gene calls are TRBV7-2 and TRBJ2-3; TRBD2 matches at 7 bases. This CDR3 has 15 amino acids. J was trimmed by 2 bases and V by 6 bases; bases with no gene match: 8. Germline CDR1 is SGHTA and CDR2 is FQGNSA. Together with reference TRBV7-2 and TRBJ2-3, the CDR3 gives the full variable domain: GAGVSQSPSNKVTEKGKDVELRCDPISGHTALYWYRQSLGQGLEFLIYFQGNSAPDKSGLPSDRFSAERTGGSVSTLTIQRTQQEDSAVYLCASSGGDGFTDTQYFGPGTRLTVL.

V and J are TRBV9 and TRBJ1-1, with 8 bases identical to TRBD1. The germline CDR1 and CDR2 sequences are SGDLS and YYNGEE. This CDR3 has 14 amino acids. The V gene end was trimmed by 4 bases and the J gene end by 4 bases; junction bases not matched to a gene: 6. The CDR3 nucleotides are TGTGCCAGCAGCCAGACAGGGGCCAGCACTGAAGCTTTCTTT. It yields the protein CASSQTGASTEAFF.

The chain links TRBV5-5 to TRBJ1-1, with D possibly being TRBD1 (6 bases). This CDR3 comprises 13 residues. The germline V gene encodes CDR1 SGHKS and CDR2 YYEKEE (reference sequence). The V end lost 2 bases, the J end lost 5 bases, and 10 bases lay between the germline ends. Here the CDR3 reads CASSFSQGTEAFF. As DNA, the CDR3 is TGTGCCAGCAGCTTTTCTCAGGGGACTGAAGCTTTCTTT.

This chain joins TRBV4-3 and TRBJ1-4; a possible D gene is TRBD1 (5 bases). The germline CDR1 and CDR2 sequences are LGHNA and YSLEER. V lost 1 base, J lost 3 bases, and 12 bases lay in between. The length of the CDR3 is 16 residues. The CDR3 DNA reads as TGCGCCAGCAGCCAAGCCGGGGGGTCTTCTAATGAAAAACTGTTTTTT. This gives the protein CASSQAGGSSNEKLFF.

This chain links TRBV5-1 with TRBJ1-2; D unresolved. The CDR3 is 15 amino acids. Germline CDR1 SGHRS, CDR2 YFSETQ. Trimming pared 0 bases from V and 2 bases from J, leaving 11 bases between. The CDR3 DNA reads as TGCGCCAGCAGCTTGGACGCGGCATCGAACTATGGCTACACCTTC. It yields the protein CASSLDAASNYGYTF.

The CDR3 region is CASSLEAARENTEAFF. The DNA for the CDR3 is TGTGCCAGCAGCTTGGAGGCGGCCAGAGAGAACACTGAAGCTTTCTTT. V gene TRBV5-4 combines with J gene TRBJ1-1, with D unclear. The CDR3 extends over 16 amino acids. The germline CDR1 and CDR2 sequences are SGHNT and YYREEE (reference sequence). Trimming cost V 0 bases and J 1 base, with 13 bases left between them.

The V and J genes are TRBV9 and TRBJ2-3, with D perhaps matching TRBD1 (6 bases). The CDR3 contains 16 residues. In germline, CDR1 is SGDLS, CDR2 YYNGEE. Trimming removed 4 bases from V and 0 bases from J, with 15 bases in between. In DNA form, the CDR3 reads TGTGCCAGCAGCCCGACCGGGACACCAAGCACAGATACGCAGTATTTT. This codes for CASSPTGTPSTDTQYF.

This rearrangement joins TRBV7-7 to TRBJ2-7; 9 bases are a match to TRBD1. CDR1 and CDR2 from the germline V gene are SSHAT and FNYEAQ (reference sequence). Losses at the gene ends were 5 bases for V and 5 bases for J; bases not matched to a gene: 10. CDR3 length equals 15 residues. CDR3 sequence reads: CASSQEPGTGNEQYF. CDR3 nucleotide sequence: TGTGCCAGCAGCCAGGAGCCCGGGACAGGGAACGAGCAGTACTTC. Full variable domain (rest looked up from reference TRBV7-7 and TRBJ2-7): GAGVSQSPRYKVTKRGQDVTLRCDPISSHATLYWYQQALGQGPEFLTYFNYEAQPDKSGLPSDRFSAERPEGSISTLTIQRTEQRDSAMYRCASSQEPGTGNEQYFGPGTRLTVT.

This clone appeared a few times. The chain has TRBV10-3 and TRBJ2-7, with no clear D. Germline V lookup: CDR1 ENHRY, CDR2 SYGVKD. V lost 0 bases and J lost 6, with 15 bases in between. The CDR3 covers 15 residues. The CDR3 DNA reads as TGTGCCATCAGTGAGTCTCTGGCCCTCTCAGGCGAGCAGTACTTC. As protein: CAISESLALSGEQYF.

The chain couples TRBV7-2 to TRBJ1-4; weak D call: TRBD1 (5 bases). Per the germline V gene, CDR1 is SGHTA and CDR2 is FQGNSA. This CDR3 spans 14 amino acids. V gave up 7 bases and J gave up 8 bases, with 17 bases separating them. The CDR3 DNA reads TGTGCCAGCACCTCTCCAGGGTTGATAGAAAAACTGTTTTTT. This codes for CASTSPGLIEKLFF. Complete variable domain (other parts from reference TRBV7-2 and TRBJ1-4): GAGVSQSPSNKVTEKGKDVELRCDPISGHTALYWYRQSLGQGLEFLIYFQGNSAPDKSGLPSDRFSAERTGGSVSTLTIQRTQQEDSAVYLCASTSPGLIEKLFFGSGTQLSVL.

About this clone: Relative to the germline gene, one junction end is altered; a read error may explain this. The chain joins TRBV11-2 to TRBJ1-2, with 11 bases aligning to TRBD1. CDR3 length: 17 residues. Looked up from germline, CDR1 is SGHAT and CDR2 is FQNNGV. CDR3 in amino acids: CASSLEIGDRGYHGYTF. The CDR3 DNA follows: TGTGCCAGCAGCCTAGAAATAGGGGACAGGGGGTACCATGGCTACACCTTC.

The chain is built from TRBV7-2 and TRBJ2-2, with D hard to call. This CDR3 comprises 14 residues. Trimming shortened V by 0 bases and J by 4 bases, and 6 bases separated the two germline ends. CDR1 and CDR2 from the germline V gene are SGHTA and FQGNSA. CDR3 nucleotides: TGTGCCAGCAGCTTAGCAGCTAGCACCGGGGAGCTGTTTTTT. This sequence encodes CASSLAASTGELFF.

J is TRBJ1-1 and V is TRBV19; 8 bases are shared with TRBD1. Trimming cost V 5 bases and J 1 base; bases outside gene matches: 3. CDR3 size: 14 residues. CDR1 and CDR2 from the germline V gene are LNHDA and SQIVND (reference sequence). For the CDR3, the DNA is TGTGCCAGTAGTGTGACAGGGGCGAACACTGAAGCTTTCTTT. Translated, it gives CASSVTGANTEAFF. Full variable domain (rest looked up from reference TRBV19 and TRBJ1-1): DGGITQSPKYLFRKEGQNVTLSCEQNLNHDAMYWYRQDPGQGLRLIYYSQIVNDFQKGDIAEGYSVSREKKESFPLTVTSAQKNPTAFYLCASSVTGANTEAFFGQGTRLTVV.

This chain links TRBV18 with TRBJ2-1, with 8 bases identical to TRBD1. The CDR3 consists of 14 residues. Germline CDR1 reads KGHSH; CDR2 reads LQKENI. V lost 7 bases to trimming and J lost 5 bases; unmatched junction nucleotides: 7. The CDR3 loop is CASLRGQANNEQFF. The CDR3 DNA reads TGTGCCAGCTTGAGGGGACAGGCCAACAATGAGCAGTTCTTC. Combining the CDR3 with reference TRBV18 and TRBJ2-1 gives the whole variable domain NAGVMQNPRHLVRRRGQEARLRCSPMKGHSHVYWYRQLPEEGLKFMVYLQKENIIDESGMPKERFSAEFPKEGPSILRIQQVVRGDSAAYFCASLRGQANNEQFFGPGTRLTVL.

J is TRBJ2-5 and V is TRBV7-9; 12 bases are shared with TRBD1. The CDR3 spans 16 residues. The germline gives CDR1 SEHNR, CDR2 FQNEAQ (reference sequence). After removal of 5 bases from V and 4 bases from J, the junction contained 8 bases not matched to a gene. The CDR3 protein is CASSRGTGGVGETQYF. The CDR3 nucleotides read TGTGCCAGCAGCCGGGGGACAGGGGGCGTAGGAGAGACCCAGTACTTC.

This chain links TRBV6-5 with TRBJ1-5, with a weak D call TRBD1 (6 bases). The CDR3 sequence is 13 residues long. Trimming left V 0 bases short and J 12 bases short, with 12 bases between. Germline CDR1 is MNHEY and CDR2 is SVGAGI. The chain's CDR3 is CASSYSRDTFQHF. CDR3 nucleotides: TGTGCCAGCAGTTACTCGAGGGACACCTTCCAGCATTTT.

V usage is TRBV5-1 and J usage is TRBJ2-2, with 9 positions matching TRBD2. Germline lookup yields CDR1 SGHRS and CDR2 YFSETQ. V shed 4 bases, J shed 2 bases, and the junction held 3 bases outside the gene matches. This CDR3 region has 15 residues. The CDR3 reads CASSGLATNTGELFF. The CDR3, as DNA: TGCGCCAGCAGCGGACTAGCGACCAACACCGGGGAGCTGTTTTTT.

This chain uses TRBV7-2 with TRBJ2-3, with 9 bases lining up with TRBD2. This CDR3 region has 15 residues. Trimming removed 4 bases from V and 4 bases from J; junction bases left unmatched: 6. Germline CDR1 SGHTA, CDR2 FQGNSA. In DNA form, the CDR3 reads TGTGCCAGCAGCTCCAGCGGGGGGCCCCCAGATACGCAGTATTTT. This sequence encodes CASSSSGGPPDTQYF.

The chain links TRBV9 to TRBJ2-3, with 15 positions matching TRBD2. The V gene's germline CDR1 is SGDLS and CDR2 YYNGEE. CDR3 length equals 17 residues. Germline trimming cut 4 bases from V and 0 bases from J; bases unmatched to any gene: 3. CDR3 DNA: TGTGCCAGCAGCACCGGGACTAGCGGGGGGAGCACAGATACGCAGTATTTT. Protein sequence: CASSTGTSGGSTDTQYF.